A selection of T cell receptor beta chains follows, all from one sample in a study of blood T cell repertoires in COVID-19. Sequencing was performed with immunoSEQ multiplex PCR; in TCRdb, only in-frame clones are kept and a portion is missing. The sample lists approximately 390,000 clones, 70% to 90% occurring once. Sequencing input: PBMCs or T cells enriched from blood (not recorded which). The receptors were sampled from a woman aged 40 to 49 with acute COVID-19. Each CDR3 is given with its conserved first and last residue. The D gene is left open where the match is weak. The size field is filled for only some rows; it gives once, few, many or a size class.

V	J	size	length	D	CDR3	DNA
TRBV4-1	TRBJ1-4	few	14	-	CASSLDRVNEKLFF	TGCGCCAGCAGCCTCGACAGAGTTAATGAAAAACTGTTTTTT
TRBV7-2	TRBJ2-5	-	15	TRBD2	CASSLGLAVQETQYF	TGTGCCAGCAGCTTAGGACTAGCGGTCCAAGAGACCCAGTACTTC
TRBV5-6	TRBJ2-2	-	16	TRBD2	CASRAGGHLTTGELFF	TGTGCCAGCCGGGCGGGGGGACACTTAACCACCGGGGAGCTGTTTTTT
TRBV6-5	TRBJ2-7	-	16	-	CASSYSPTAFVDEQYF	TGTGCCAGCAGTTATTCGCCGACAGCCTTTGTCGACGAGCAGTACTTC
TRBV2	TRBJ1-1	few	13	-	CASSERGNTEAFF	TGTGCCAGCAGTGAGCGAGGTAACACTGAAGCTTTCTTT
TRBV29-1	TRBJ2-7	-	16	TRBD1	CSVETGGYLDSYEQYF	TGCAGCGTTGAGACAGGGGGATACCTCGACTCCTACGAGCAGTACTTC
TRBV6-5	TRBJ2-3	few	15	-	CASSYNVKASGTQYF	TGTGCCAGCAGTTACAATGTTAAGGCATCAGGTACGCAGTATTTT
TRBV7-9	TRBJ2-7	-	16	TRBD1	CASSRTGTGYIYEQYF	TGTGCCAGCAGCCGTACCGGGACAGGGTATATCTACGAGCAGTACTTC
TRBV29-1	TRBJ1-2	-	13	-	CSVVDRTPGGYTF	TGCAGCGTTGTTGACAGGACCCCTGGGGGCTACACCTTC
TRBV10-3	TRBJ1-2	-	15	TRBD1	CAIRPRTGTNYGYTF	TGTGCCATCAGGCCCCGGACAGGGACCAACTATGGCTACACCTTC
TRBV7-9	TRBJ1-3	-	16	TRBD1	CASSLDGGQGFNTIYF	TGTGCCAGCAGCTTAGACGGGGGACAGGGGTTTAACACCATATATTTT
TRBV5-8	TRBJ1-2	-	14	-	CASSLGAGSYGYTF	TGTGCCAGCAGCTTGGGGGCAGGCTCCTATGGCTACACCTTC
TRBV12-2	TRBJ1-2	-	15	-	CASRFGWWWAYGYTF	TGTGCAAGTCGCTTTGGCTGGTGGTGGGCCTATGGCTACACCTTC
TRBV19	TRBJ1-1	-	16	TRBD1	CASSIIGTGMNTEAFF	TGTGCCAGTAGTATAATTGGGACAGGAATGAACACTGAAGCTTTCTTT
TRBV7-9	TRBJ2-3	-	16	TRBD2	CASSSVAGGPTDTQYF	TGTGCCAGCAGCTCGGTCGCGGGGGGACCCACAGATACGCAGTATTTT
TRBV25-1	TRBJ2-3	-	16	TRBD2	CASSDGTSVVGDTQYF	TGTGCCAGCAGTGATGGGACTAGTGTTGTTGGAGATACGCAGTATTTT
TRBV15	TRBJ2-1	-	16	TRBD1	CATSRARTGLVSGQFF	TGTGCCACCAGCAGAGCCCGGACAGGGCTGGTTTCAGGGCAGTTCTTC
TRBV11-2	TRBJ2-5	-	15	TRBD2	CASSSIPTSVETQYF	TGTGCCAGCAGCTCTATCCCTACTAGCGTAGAGACCCAGTACTTC
TRBV15	TRBJ2-2	-	17	TRBD2	CATSRVTSGVDTGELFF	TGTGCCACCAGCAGGGTTACTAGCGGGGTAGACACCGGGGAGCTGTTTTTT
TRBV5-1	TRBJ1-1	-	16	-	CASSLAGGAENTEAFF	TGCGCCAGCAGCTTGGCTGGAGGGGCTGAGAACACTGAAGCTTTCTTT
TRBV19	TRBJ2-7	-	16	TRBD2	CASSLKTSGVSYEQYF	TGTGCCAGTAGTCTAAAGACTAGCGGGGTCTCCTACGAGCAGTACTTC
TRBV10-3	TRBJ1-1	-	15	TRBD1	CAISGGQGANTEAFF	TGTGCCATCAGTGGGGGACAGGGGGCGAACACTGAAGCTTTCTTT
TRBV7-9	TRBJ1-3	-	14	-	CASAPGDSGNTIYF	TGTGCCAGCGCTCCAGGGGACTCTGGAAACACCATATATTTT
TRBV11-2	TRBJ2-5	few	12	TRBD1	CASSRGLETQYF	TGTGCCAGCAGCAGGGGGCTGGAGACCCAGTACTTC
TRBV15	TRBJ1-2	-	15	-	CATSMTRQVHYGYTF	TGTGCCACCAGCATGACCCGACAGGTTCACTATGGCTACACCTTC
TRBV18	TRBJ1-6	once	13	-	CASQSGDSSPLHF	TGTGCCAGCCAGTCGGGGGATTCGTCACCCCTCCACTTT
TRBV29-1	TRBJ2-3	-	15	-	CSVMDSSDATDTQYF	TGCAGCGTAATGGATAGCAGTGATGCCACAGATACGCAGTATTTT
TRBV30	TRBJ1-1	-	13	-	CAWKGVSSTEAFF	TGTGCCTGGAAAGGGGTTAGTAGCACTGAAGCTTTCTTT
TRBV5-4	TRBJ2-3	-	16	-	CASSSGRGTSTDTQYF	TGTGCCAGCAGCTCCGGCCGGGGTACAAGCACAGATACGCAGTATTTT
TRBV7-6	TRBJ2-6	-	17	TRBD2	CASSLVRGDSGANVLTF	TGTGCCAGCAGCTTGGTTCGGGGGGACTCTGGGGCCAACGTCCTGACTTTC
TRBV5-1	TRBJ2-1	-	14	-	CASTDGGSYNEQFF	TGCGCCAGCACAGACGGGGGCTCCTACAATGAGCAGTTCTTC
TRBV3-1/TRBV3-2	TRBJ1-5	-	16	-	CASTPRGLRPNQPQHF	TGTGCCAGCACCCCCCGGGGACTCAGACCCAATCAGCCCCAGCATTTT
TRBV4-1	TRBJ1-6	-	16	-	CASSQEGQGRDSPLHF	TGCGCCAGCAGCCAAGAAGGGCAGGGAAGGGATTCACCCCTCCACTTT
TRBV27	TRBJ1-6	-	13	-	CASSQGYNSPLHF	TGTGCCAGCAGTCAGGGCTATAATTCACCCCTCCACTTT
TRBV6-5	TRBJ1-1	-	14	TRBD1	CASSPGQGGTEAFF	TGTGCCAGCAGCCCAGGACAGGGTGGCACTGAAGCTTTCTTT
TRBV7-9	TRBJ2-4	-	18	TRBD1	CASSSTGTGVIAKNIQYF	TGTGCCAGCAGCTCAACAGGGACAGGGGTAATAGCCAAAAACATTCAGTACTTC
TRBV25-1	TRBJ1-2	-	15	-	CASRGGDTLNYGYTF	TGTGCCAGCAGGGGGGGGGACACCCTGAACTATGGCTACACCTTC
TRBV19	TRBJ1-4	-	13	-	CASSGRPNEKLFF	TGTGCCAGCTCTGGGAGGCCCAATGAAAAACTGTTTTTT
TRBV30	TRBJ2-7	-	14	-	CAWSKNRELYEQYF	TGTGCCTGGAGCAAAAACAGGGAGCTTTACGAGCAGTACTTC
TRBV6-5	TRBJ1-1	once	13	-	CASGYSMNTEAFF	TGTGCCAGCGGATACAGTATGAACACTGAAGCTTTCTTT
TRBV5-8	TRBJ1-1	-	15	TRBD1	CASTKGAGLGAEAFF	TGTGCCAGCACCAAGGGGGCGGGATTAGGCGCTGAAGCTTTCTTT
TRBV4-2	TRBJ1-2	-	17	TRBD1	CASSPSSGTGGAYGYTF	TGTGCCAGCAGCCCCTCCTCGGGAACAGGGGGAGCATATGGCTACACCTTC
TRBV2	TRBJ1-1	-	13	TRBD1	CASRTGQGAKAFF	TGTGCCAGCAGGACGGGACAGGGGGCAAAGGCTTTCTTT
TRBV10-3	TRBJ1-2	-	13	-	CAITGESFMGYTF	TGTGCCATCACGGGGGAGTCATTTATGGGCTACACCTTC